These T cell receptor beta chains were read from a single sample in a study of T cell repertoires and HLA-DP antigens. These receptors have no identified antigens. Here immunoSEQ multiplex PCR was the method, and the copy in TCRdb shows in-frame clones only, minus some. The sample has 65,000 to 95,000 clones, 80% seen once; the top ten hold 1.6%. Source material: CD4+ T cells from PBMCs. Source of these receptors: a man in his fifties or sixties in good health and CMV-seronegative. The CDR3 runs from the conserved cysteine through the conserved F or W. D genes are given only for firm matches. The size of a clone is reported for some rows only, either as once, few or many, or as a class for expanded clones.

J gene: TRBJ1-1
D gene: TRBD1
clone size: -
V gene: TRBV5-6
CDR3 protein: CASTLGGTGLTNTEAFF
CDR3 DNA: TGTGCCAGCACCCTAGGGGGGACAGGGTTGACGAACACTGAAGCTTTCTTT

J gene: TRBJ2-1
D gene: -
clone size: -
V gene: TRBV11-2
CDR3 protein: CASSSGGGASEQFF
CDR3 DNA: TGTGCCAGCAGCTCGGGTGGGGGGGCCAGTGAGCAGTTCTTC

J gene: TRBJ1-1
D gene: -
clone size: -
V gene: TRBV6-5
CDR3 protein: CASIGFDTEAFF
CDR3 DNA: TGTGCCAGCATAGGGTTTGACACTGAAGCTTTCTTT

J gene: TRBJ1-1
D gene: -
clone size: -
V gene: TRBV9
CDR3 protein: CASSVGGPMGTEAFF
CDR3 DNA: TGTGCCAGCAGCGTAGGAGGACCAATGGGGACTGAAGCTTTCTTT

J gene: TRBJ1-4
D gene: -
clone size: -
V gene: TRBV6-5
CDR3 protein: CASSWAGPAANEKLFF
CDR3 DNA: TGTGCCAGCAGTTGGGCAGGGCCGGCGGCTAATGAAAAACTGTTTTTT

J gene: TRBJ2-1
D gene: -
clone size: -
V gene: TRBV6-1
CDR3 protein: CASSEGWISSYNEQFF
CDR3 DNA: TGTGCCAGCAGTGAAGGGTGGATTAGCTCCTACAATGAGCAGTTCTTC

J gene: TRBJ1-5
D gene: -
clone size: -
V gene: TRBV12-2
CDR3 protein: CASRFSGTQPQHF
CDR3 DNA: TGTGCAAGTCGCTTTTCAGGGACTCAGCCCCAGCATTTT

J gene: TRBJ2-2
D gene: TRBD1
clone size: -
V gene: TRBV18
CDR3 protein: CASSPGTGRTGELFF
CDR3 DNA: TGTGCCAGCTCACCAGGGACAGGGCGTACCGGGGAGCTGTTTTTT

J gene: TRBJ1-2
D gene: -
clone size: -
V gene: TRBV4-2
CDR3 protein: CASSQGGPRVYGYTF
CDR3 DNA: TGTGCCAGCAGCCAAGGGGGGCCCCGCGTCTATGGCTACACCTTC

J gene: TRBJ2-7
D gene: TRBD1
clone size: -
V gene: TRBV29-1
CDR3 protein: CSVSAGGRGYEQYF
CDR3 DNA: TGCAGCGTGAGCGCGGGCGGCAGGGGGTACGAGCAGTACTTC

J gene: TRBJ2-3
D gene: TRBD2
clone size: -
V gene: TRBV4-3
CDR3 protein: CASSQGASGRDTQYF
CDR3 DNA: TGCGCCAGCAGCCAAGGAGCTAGCGGGAGGGATACGCAGTATTTT

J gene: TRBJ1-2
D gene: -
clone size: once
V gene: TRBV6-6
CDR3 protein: CASSYSGDGYTF
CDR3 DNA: TGTGCCAGCAGTTACTCGGGGGACGGCTACACCTTC

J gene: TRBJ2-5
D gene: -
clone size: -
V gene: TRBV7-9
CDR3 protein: CASSLALEAETQYF
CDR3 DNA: TGTGCCAGCAGCTTAGCGCTTGAAGCGGAGACCCAGTACTTC

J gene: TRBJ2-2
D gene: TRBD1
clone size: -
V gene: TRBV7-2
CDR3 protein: CASSRDSSGELFF
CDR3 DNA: TGTGCCAGCAGCCGGGACAGCAGCGGGGAGCTGTTTTTT

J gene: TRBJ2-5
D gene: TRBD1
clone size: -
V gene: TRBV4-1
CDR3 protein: CASSRGQGGETQYF
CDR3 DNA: TGCGCCAGCAGCCGAGGACAGGGCGGGGAGACCCAGTACTTC

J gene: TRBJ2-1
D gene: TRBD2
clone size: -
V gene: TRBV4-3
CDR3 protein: CASSQDRTSGLYNEQFF
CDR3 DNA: TGCGCCAGCAGCCAAGACAGGACTAGCGGGCTCTACAATGAGCAGTTCTTC

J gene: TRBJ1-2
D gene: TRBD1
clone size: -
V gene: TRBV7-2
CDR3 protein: CASGRTGDGYTF
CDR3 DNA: TGTGCCAGTGGTCGGACAGGGGATGGCTACACCTTC

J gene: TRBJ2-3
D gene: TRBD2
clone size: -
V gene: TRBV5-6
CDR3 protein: CASSLFGGAGSDTQYF
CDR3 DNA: TGTGCCAGCAGCTTGTTTGGGGGAGCGGGGTCAGATACGCAGTATTTT

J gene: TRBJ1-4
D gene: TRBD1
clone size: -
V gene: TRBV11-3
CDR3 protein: CASWRGRDEKLFF
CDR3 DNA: TGTGCCAGCTGGAGGGGGCGGGATGAAAAACTGTTTTTT

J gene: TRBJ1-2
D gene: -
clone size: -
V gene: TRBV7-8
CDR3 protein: CASSRWEQGGYTF
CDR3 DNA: TGTGCCAGCAGCCGCTGGGAGCAGGGCGGCTACACCTTC

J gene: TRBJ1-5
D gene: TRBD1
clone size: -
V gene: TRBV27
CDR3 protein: CASSVTGPYSNQPQHF
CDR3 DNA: TGTGCCAGCAGTGTGACAGGGCCTTATAGCAATCAGCCCCAGCATTTT

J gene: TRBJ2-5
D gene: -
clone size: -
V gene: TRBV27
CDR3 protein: CASRRWESQETQYF
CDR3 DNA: TGTGCCAGCAGGAGATGGGAGAGCCAAGAGACCCAGTACTTC

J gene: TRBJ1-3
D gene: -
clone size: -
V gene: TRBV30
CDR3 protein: CAWTTGISGNTIYF
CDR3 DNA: TGTGCCTGGACCACAGGTATCTCTGGAAACACCATATATTTT

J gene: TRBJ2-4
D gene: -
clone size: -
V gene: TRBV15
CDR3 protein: CATSSRLERNIQYF
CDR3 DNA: TGTGCCACCAGCTCCCGCCTCGAACGGAACATTCAGTACTTC

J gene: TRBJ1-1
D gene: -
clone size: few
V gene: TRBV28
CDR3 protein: CASSSGEGNTEAFF
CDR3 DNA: TGTGCCAGCAGTTCCGGGGAGGGGAACACTGAAGCTTTCTTT